What follows are 7 T cell receptor beta chains derived from one specimen sequenced in a study of T cell responses to AZD1222 COVID-19 vaccine. This table comes from immunoSEQ multiplex PCR, and its TCRdb copy is limited to in-frame clones, with some not included. The profile covers approximately 200,000 clones, with 85% to 90% appearing a single time and 7.7% taken by the ten largest. Sequenced material: peripheral blood, taken on day 0 of AZD1222 vaccination. These receptors originate from an adult in good health.

The chain combines TRBV2 with TRBJ2-1; 10 bases are shared with TRBD2. With V trimmed by 3 bases and J by 9 bases, 8 bases remained unmatched. Looked up from germline, CDR1 is SNHLY and CDR2 is FYNNEI. There are 15 residues in the CDR3. For the CDR3, the DNA is TGTGCCAGCAGTGATTGGCTAGCGGGGGAGGGTGAGCAGTTCTTC. It yields the protein CASSDWLAGEGEQFF.

The chain uses TRBV30 and TRBJ1-2; TRBD1 is a possible D gene (6 bases). The CDR3 runs 13 residues. Germline CDR1 and CDR2: GTSNPN and SVGIG (reference sequence). The ends were cut back, 0 bases at V and 3 bases at J, with 8 bases in the middle. In nucleotides, the CDR3 is TGTGCCTGGAGTGTACAGGGTCACTATGGCTACACCTTC. As protein: CAWSVQGHYGYTF.

The chain employs TRBV24-1 and TRBJ2-1; tentative D call: TRBD2 (5 bases). Germline CDR1 KGHDR, CDR2 SFDVKD. The CDR3 covers 14 residues. Deletions cut 4 bases from V and 9 bases from J, with 15 bases between. The CDR3 bases are TGTGCCACCAGTGACCCCTCGGGGAAGGGTGAGCAGTTCTTC. This translates into CATSDPSGKGEQFF.

This clone has just one count. This chain connects TRBV6-5 to TRBJ2-7, with D uncertain. The CDR3 is 12 amino acids. Per the germline V gene, CDR1 is MNHEY and CDR2 is SVGAGI. With 11 bases removed from V and 4 bases from J, the gap between germline ends came to 15 bases. The CDR3 reads CASSDGRYEQYF. Written as DNA, the CDR3 is TGTGCCTCCTCCGACGGCAGATACGAGCAGTACTTC.

This clone appeared once. The chain recombines TRBV10-3 with TRBJ1-4, with D possibly being TRBD1 (5 bases). Germline V CDR1 and CDR2: ENHRY, SYGVKD. The ends were cut back, 6 bases at V and 8 bases at J, with 10 bases in the middle. The CDR3 sequence is 12 residues long. The CDR3 is CAIRGPEEKLFF. The CDR3, as DNA: TGTGCCATCAGGGGACCGGAGGAAAAACTGTTTTTT.

This clone was detected only a few times. CDR3 protein: CASTPQGLAGNNHNEQFF. CDR3 sequence (DNA): TGTGCCAGTACCCCCCAGGGACTAGCGGGGAATAATCACAATGAGCAGTTCTTC. V and J are TRBV4-2 and TRBJ2-1; 13 nucleotides agree with TRBD2. CDR1 LGHNA and CDR2 YNFKEQ come from the germline V gene. CDR3 length: 18 amino acids. After removal of 9 bases from V and 5 bases from J, the junction contained 16 bases not matched to a gene.

The rearrangement uses TRBV10-1 and TRBJ1-6, with D uncertain. Trimming stripped 3 bases from V and 9 bases from J, with 18 bases between. This CDR3 is built from 16 residues. Looked up from germline, CDR1 is WNHNN and CDR2 is SYGVQD (reference sequence). CDR3 protein: CASSDGFRARFSPLHF. Written as DNA, the CDR3 is TGCGCCAGCAGTGACGGTTTTAGGGCCCGATTTTCACCCCTCCACTTT.